Presented here are 5 T cell receptor beta chains from one specimen sequenced in a study of CD8+CD57+ T cells in acquired aplastic anemia. The template used for profiling TCR beta VDJ and CDR3 was genomic DNA. MiXCR, applied by TCRdb to the reads, yields one record per CDR3 protein. The data hold 150,000 to 200,000 distinct CDR3 sequences, with under 70% observed a single time. The specimen sequenced was sorted CD4+, CD8+, or CD8+CD57+ T cells (not recorded which) from PBMCs. The source is a human donor with severe aplastic anemia or a healthy control (not recorded which).

V gene TRBV6-5 combines with J gene TRBJ1-2, with D possibly TRBD1 on 6 matching bases. With 5 bases removed from V and 1 base from J, the gap between germline ends came to 14 bases. Germline-derived CDR1 and CDR2 are MNHEY and SVGAGI. The CDR3 loop spans 15 amino acids. DNA of the CDR3: TGTGCCAGCAGTCTCCGGACAGAGCTTAACTATGGCTACACCTTC. Translation gives CASSLRTELNYGYTF.

The chain couples TRBV2 to TRBJ2-2; D ambiguous. Trimming removed 7 bases from V and 3 bases from J, with 6 bases in between. CDR3 length equals 12 residues. Germline CDR1 is SNHLY and CDR2 is FYNNEI. CDR3 amino acids: CASTSYTGELFF. CDR3 in DNA: TGTGCCAGCACCTCTTACACCGGGGAGCTGTTTTTT. Using reference TRBV2 and TRBJ2-2 for the parts outside the CDR3, the full variable domain is EPEVTQTPSHQVTQMGQEVILRCVPISNHLYFYWYRQILGQKVEFLVSFYNNEISEKSEIFDDQFSVERPDGSNFTLKIRSTKLEDSAMYFCASTSYTGELFFGEGSRLTVL.

The rearrangement uses TRBV29-1 and TRBJ2-7, with D possibly matching TRBD2 (5 bases). This CDR3 spans 13 amino acids. Trimming stripped 0 bases from V and 0 bases from J, with 6 bases between. Germline V gene sequence: CDR1 SQVTM, CDR2 ANQGSEA. CDR3 nucleotides: TGCAGCGTTGAAGATCGGGACTCCTACGAGCAGTACTTC. Protein product: CSVEDRDSYEQYF.

The chain couples TRBV24-1 to TRBJ2-7; TRBD1 matches at 7 bases. Trimming at V came to 7 bases and at J to 7 bases, leaving 15 bases not matched to a gene. The CDR3 consists of 15 residues. The germline V gene encodes CDR1 KGHDR and CDR2 SFDVKD. The CDR3 DNA sequence: TGTGCCACCAGCATGGACAGGTGGAACACCGGGGAGCAGTACTTC. Its protein is CATSMDRWNTGEQYF.

The rearrangement links TRBV20-1 to TRBJ2-1, with a tentative D call TRBD1 (6 bases). The CDR3 spans 14 residues. V was clipped by 4 bases and J by 8 bases, with 18 bases between them. Germline CDR1 reads DFQATT; CDR2 reads SNEGSKA (reference sequence). Here the CDR3 DNA reads TGCAGTGCTATAGCTTTGAGGGGGAAGGATGAGCAGTTCTTC. It is translated as CSAIALRGKDEQFF.